Listed here is a single TCR beta chain. What it binds is unknown. Per germline, CDR1 SGHTA and CDR2 FQGTGA. V lost 4 bases to trimming and J lost 7 bases, with 11 bases between them. The CDR3 sequence is 13 residues long. The data derive from a study of shared clonotypes between healthy human individuals. The method was immunoSEQ multiplex PCR; TCRdb's version includes in-frame clones alone and lacks a portion of them. Here the sample spans 2,500,000 or so clones, about nine tenths being singletons. Study findings and constraints: Clonotypes shared by all four donors outscored non-shared clonotypes in generation probability.

This sequence originates from a man between 18 and 29 years old in good health. Some clones in this sample may be carry-over from other donors' samples. The chain couples TRBV7-3 to TRBJ2-1, with D possibly matching TRBD1 (6 bases). What was sequenced was naive CD4+ T cells from PBMCs. Subset noted: CD45RA+ positively selected. The CDR3 coding sequence is TGTGCCAGCAGCTCAACAGGGCCAAATGAGCAGTTCTTC. Translation gives CASSSTGPNEQFF. Looking up the rest from reference TRBV7-3 and TRBJ2-1 gives the full variable domain: GAGVSQTPSNKVTEKGKYVELRCDPISGHTALYWYRQSLGQGPEFLIYFQGTGAADDSGLPNDRFFAVRPEGSVSTLKIQRTERGDSAVYLCASSSTGPNEQFFGPGTRLTVL.